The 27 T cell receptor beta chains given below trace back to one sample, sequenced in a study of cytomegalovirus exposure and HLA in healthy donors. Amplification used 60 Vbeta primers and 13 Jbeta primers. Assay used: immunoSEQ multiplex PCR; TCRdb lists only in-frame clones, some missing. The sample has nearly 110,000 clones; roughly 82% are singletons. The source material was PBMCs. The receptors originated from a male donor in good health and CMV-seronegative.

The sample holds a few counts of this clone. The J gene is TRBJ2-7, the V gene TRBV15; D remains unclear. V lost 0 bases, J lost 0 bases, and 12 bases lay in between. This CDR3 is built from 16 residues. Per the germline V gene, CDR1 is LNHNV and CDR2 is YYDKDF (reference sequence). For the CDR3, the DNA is TGTGCCACCAGCAGAGATCTCGCCGTTAGCTCCTACGAGCAGTACTTC. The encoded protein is CATSRDLAVSSYEQYF.

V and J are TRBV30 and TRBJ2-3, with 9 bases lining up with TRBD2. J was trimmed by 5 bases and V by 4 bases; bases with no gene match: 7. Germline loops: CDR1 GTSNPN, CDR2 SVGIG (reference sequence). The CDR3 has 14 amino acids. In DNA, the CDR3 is TGTGCCTGGACCTACGGGACTAGCCGAGATACGCAGTATTTT. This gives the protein CAWTYGTSRDTQYF.

The CDR3 nucleotides are TGTGCCAGCAGCCTGACAGGGGGCGGGACTGAAGCTTTCTTT. Translation gives CASSLTGGGTEAFF. The chain combines TRBV13 with TRBJ1-1, with 10 bases identical to TRBD1. The CDR3 covers 14 residues. Trimming removed 5 bases from V and 5 bases from J; junction bases left unmatched: 5. Germline assignment: CDR1 PRHDT and CDR2 FYEKMQ (reference sequence).

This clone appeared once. CDR3 nucleotides: TGTGCCAGCAGCTTAGGGGTTCCGGGACTAGTCTACGAGCAGTACTTC. As protein: CASSLGVPGLVYEQYF. The J gene is TRBJ2-7, the V gene TRBV7-8; 8 nucleotides agree with TRBD2. The V and J ends lost 1 base and 3 bases, in that order; junction bases with no gene match: 8. The CDR3 extends over 16 amino acids. Germline CDR1 is SGHVS and CDR2 is FQNEAQ.

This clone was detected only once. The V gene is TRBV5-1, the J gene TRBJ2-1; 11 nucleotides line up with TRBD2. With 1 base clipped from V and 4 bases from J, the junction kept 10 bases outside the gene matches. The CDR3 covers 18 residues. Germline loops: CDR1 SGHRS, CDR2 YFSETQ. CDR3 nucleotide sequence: TGCGCCAGCAGCTTGCGACTAGCGGGGACTAGTTCTTACAATGAGCAGTTCTTC. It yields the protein CASSLRLAGTSSYNEQFF.

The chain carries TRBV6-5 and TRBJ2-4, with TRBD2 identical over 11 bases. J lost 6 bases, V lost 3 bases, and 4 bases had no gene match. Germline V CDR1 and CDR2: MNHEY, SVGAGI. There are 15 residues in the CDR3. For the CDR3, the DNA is TGTGCCAGCAGTTATACCGGGACTAGCGGAAACATTCAGTACTTC. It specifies CASSYTGTSGNIQYF.

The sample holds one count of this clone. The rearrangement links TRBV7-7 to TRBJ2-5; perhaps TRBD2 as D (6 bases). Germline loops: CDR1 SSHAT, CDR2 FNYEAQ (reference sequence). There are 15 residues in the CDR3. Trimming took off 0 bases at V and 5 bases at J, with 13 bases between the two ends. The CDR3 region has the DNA TGTGCCAGCAGCTTAGCGGGAACGCTAGCGGAGACCCAGTACTTC. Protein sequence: CASSLAGTLAETQYF.

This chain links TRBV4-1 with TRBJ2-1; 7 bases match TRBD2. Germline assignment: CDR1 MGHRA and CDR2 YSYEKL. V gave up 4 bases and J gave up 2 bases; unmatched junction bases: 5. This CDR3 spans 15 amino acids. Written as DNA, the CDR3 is TGCGCCAGCAGCCCCAGCGGGACCACCTACAATGAGCAGTTCTTC. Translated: CASSPSGTTYNEQFF.

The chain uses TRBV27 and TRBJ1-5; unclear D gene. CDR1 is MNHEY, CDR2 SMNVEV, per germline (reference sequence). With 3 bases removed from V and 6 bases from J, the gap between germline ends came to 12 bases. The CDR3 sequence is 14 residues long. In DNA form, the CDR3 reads TGTGCCAGCAGTTTTGAGGGAGTGGGTCAGCCCCAGCATTTT. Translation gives CASSFEGVGQPQHF.

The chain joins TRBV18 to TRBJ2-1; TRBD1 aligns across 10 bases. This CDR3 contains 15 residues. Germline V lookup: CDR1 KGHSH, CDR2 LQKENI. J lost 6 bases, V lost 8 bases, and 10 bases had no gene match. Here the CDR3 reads CASTSGTGEFNEQFF. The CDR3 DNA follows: TGTGCCAGCACCTCAGGGACAGGGGAGTTCAATGAGCAGTTCTTC.

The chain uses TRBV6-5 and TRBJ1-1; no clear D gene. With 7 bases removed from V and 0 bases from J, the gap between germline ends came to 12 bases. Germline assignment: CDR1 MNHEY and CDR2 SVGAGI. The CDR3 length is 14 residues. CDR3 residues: CASNPHNLNTEAFF. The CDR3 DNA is TGTGCCAGCAACCCACACAACCTGAACACTGAAGCTTTCTTT.

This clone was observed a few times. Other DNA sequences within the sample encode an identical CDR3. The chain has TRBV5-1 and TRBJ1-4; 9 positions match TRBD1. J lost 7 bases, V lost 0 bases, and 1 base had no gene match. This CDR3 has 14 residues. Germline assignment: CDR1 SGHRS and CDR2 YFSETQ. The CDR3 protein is CASSLGQGGEKLFF. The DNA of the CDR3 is TGCGCCAGCAGCTTGGGACAGGGGGGTGAAAAACTGTTTTTT.

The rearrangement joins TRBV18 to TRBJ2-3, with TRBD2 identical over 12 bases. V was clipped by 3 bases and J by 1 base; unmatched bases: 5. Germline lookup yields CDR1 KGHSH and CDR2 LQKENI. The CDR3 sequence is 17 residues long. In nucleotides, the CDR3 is TGTGCCAGCTCACCTGTGCTAGCGGGAGGGGGCACAGATACGCAGTATTTT. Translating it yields CASSPVLAGGGTDTQYF.

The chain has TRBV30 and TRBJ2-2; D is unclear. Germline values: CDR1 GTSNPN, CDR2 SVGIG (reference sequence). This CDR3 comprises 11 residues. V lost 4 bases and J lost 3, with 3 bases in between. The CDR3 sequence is CAWTYTGELFF. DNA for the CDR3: TGTGCCTGGACTTACACCGGGGAGCTGTTTTTT.

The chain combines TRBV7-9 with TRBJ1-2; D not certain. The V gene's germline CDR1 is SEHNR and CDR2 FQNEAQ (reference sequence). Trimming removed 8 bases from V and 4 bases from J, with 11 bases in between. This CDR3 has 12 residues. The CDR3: CASSTGPYGYTF. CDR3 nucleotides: TGTGCCAGCTCCACGGGTCCCTATGGCTACACCTTC.

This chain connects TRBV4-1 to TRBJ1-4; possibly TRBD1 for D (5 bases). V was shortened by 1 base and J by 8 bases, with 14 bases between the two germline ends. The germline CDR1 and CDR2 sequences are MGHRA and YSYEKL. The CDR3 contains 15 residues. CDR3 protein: CASSQVGEGGEKLFF. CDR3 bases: TGCGCCAGCAGCCAAGTAGGGGAAGGAGGGGAAAAACTGTTTTTT.

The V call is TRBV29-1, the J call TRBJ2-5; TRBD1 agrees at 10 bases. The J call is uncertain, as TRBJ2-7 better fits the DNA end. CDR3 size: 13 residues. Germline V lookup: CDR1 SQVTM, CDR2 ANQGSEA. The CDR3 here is CSVGTGGSYEQYF. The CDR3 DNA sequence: TGCAGCGTTGGGACAGGGGGTTCGTACGAGCAGTACTTC.

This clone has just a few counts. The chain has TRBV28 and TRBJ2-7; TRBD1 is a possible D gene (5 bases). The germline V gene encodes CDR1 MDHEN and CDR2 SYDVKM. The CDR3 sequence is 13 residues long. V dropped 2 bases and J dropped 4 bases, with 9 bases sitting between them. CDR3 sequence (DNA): TGTGCCAGCAGTTTAATGACAGCTTACGAGCAGTACTTC. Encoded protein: CASSLMTAYEQYF.

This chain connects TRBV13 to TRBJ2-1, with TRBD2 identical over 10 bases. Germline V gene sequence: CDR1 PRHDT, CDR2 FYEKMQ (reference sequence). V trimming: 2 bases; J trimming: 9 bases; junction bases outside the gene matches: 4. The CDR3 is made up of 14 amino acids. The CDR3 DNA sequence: TGTGCCAGCAGCTTAAGGCTAGCGGGAGCTGAGCAGTTCTTC. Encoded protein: CASSLRLAGAEQFF.

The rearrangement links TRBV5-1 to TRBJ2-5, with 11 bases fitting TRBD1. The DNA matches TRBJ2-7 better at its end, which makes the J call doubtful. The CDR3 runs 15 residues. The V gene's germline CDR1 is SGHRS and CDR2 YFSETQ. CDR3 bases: TGCGCCAGCAGCTCCTGGACAGGGGGCGAGGGCGAGCAGTACTTC. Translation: CASSSWTGGEGEQYF.

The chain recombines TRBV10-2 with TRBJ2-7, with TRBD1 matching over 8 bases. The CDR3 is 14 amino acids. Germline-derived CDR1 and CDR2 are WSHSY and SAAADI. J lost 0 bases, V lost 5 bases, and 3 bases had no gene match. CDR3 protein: CASSQGAYSYEQYF. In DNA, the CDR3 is TGCGCCAGCAGTCAGGGGGCTTACTCCTACGAGCAGTACTTC.

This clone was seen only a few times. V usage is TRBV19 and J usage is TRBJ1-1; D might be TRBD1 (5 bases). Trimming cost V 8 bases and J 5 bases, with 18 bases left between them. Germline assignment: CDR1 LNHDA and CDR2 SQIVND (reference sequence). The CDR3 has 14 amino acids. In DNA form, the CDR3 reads TGTGCCAGTGGGGCACGGGGGAGTAAGACTGAAGCTTTCTTT. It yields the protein CASGARGSKTEAFF.

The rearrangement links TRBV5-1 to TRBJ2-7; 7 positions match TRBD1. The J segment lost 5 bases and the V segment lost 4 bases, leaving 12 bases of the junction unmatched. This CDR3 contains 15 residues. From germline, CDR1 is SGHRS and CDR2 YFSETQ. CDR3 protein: CASSPDRQGRDEQYF. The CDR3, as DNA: TGCGCCAGCAGCCCGGATCGACAGGGTCGGGACGAGCAGTACTTC.

As DNA, the CDR3 is TGTGCCAGCAGTTTATTGGGGGGAGGAGAGACCCAGTACTTC. Its protein is CASSLLGGGETQYF. The genes are TRBV27 and TRBJ2-5; possibly TRBD2 for D (6 bases). The CDR3 sequence is 14 residues long. Trimming removed 1 base from V and 4 bases from J, with 10 bases in between. From germline, CDR1 is MNHEY and CDR2 SMNVEV (reference sequence).

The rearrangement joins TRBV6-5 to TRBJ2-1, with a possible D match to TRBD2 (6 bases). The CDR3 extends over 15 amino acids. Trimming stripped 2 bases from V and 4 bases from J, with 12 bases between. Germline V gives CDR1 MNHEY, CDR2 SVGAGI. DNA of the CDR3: TGTGCCAGCAGTTACGGGAACCGGGAGTACAATGAGCAGTTCTTC. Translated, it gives CASSYGNREYNEQFF.

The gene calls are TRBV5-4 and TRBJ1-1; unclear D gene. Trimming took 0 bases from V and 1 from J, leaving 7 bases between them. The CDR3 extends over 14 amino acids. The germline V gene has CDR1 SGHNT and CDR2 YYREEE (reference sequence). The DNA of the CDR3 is TGTGCCAGCAGCTTGGGTACGGGGAACACTGAAGCTTTCTTT. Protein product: CASSLGTGNTEAFF. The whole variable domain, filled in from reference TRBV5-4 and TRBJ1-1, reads ETGVTQSPTHLIKTRGQQVTLRCSSQSGHNTVSWYQQALGQGPQFIFQYYREEENGRGNFPPRFSGLQFPNYSSELNVNALELDDSALYLCASSLGTGNTEAFFGQGTRLTVV.

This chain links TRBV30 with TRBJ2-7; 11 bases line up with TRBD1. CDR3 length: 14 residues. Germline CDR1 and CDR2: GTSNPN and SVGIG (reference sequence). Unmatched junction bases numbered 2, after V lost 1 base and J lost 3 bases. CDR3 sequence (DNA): TGTGCCTGGAGTGGGACAGGGGGCCTCTACGAGCAGTACTTC. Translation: CAWSGTGGLYEQYF. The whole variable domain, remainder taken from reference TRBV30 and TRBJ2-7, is SQTIHQWPATLVQPVGSPLSLECTVEGTSNPNLYWYRQAAGRGLQLLFYSVGIGQISSEVPQNLSASRPQDRQFILSSKKLLLSDSGFYLCAWSGTGGLYEQYFGPGTRLTVT.